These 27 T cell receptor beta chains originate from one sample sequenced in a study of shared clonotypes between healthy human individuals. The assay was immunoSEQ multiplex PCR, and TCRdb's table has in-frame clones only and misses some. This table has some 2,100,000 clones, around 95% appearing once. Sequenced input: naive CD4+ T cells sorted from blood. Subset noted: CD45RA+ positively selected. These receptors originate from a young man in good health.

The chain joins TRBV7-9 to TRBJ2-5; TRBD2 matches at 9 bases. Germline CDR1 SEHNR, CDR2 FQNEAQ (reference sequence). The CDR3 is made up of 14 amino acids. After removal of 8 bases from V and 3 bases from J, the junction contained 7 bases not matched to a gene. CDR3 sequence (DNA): TGTGCCAGCGGCCCTAGCGGGGCGAAAGAGACCCAGTACTTC. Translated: CASGPSGAKETQYF.

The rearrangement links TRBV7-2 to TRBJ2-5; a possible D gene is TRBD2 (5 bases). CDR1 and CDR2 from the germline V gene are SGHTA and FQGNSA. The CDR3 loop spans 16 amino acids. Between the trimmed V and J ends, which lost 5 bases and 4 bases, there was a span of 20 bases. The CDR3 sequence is CASSRRLEGSRETQYF. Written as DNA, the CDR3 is TGTGCCAGCAGCCGCCGGCTTGAGGGTAGCCGAGAGACCCAGTACTTC.

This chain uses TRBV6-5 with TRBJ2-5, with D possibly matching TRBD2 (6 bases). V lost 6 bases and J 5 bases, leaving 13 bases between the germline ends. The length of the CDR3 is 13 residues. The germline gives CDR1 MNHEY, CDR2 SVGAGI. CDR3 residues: CASRGTRVETQYF. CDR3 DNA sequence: TGTGCCAGCAGGGGGACTCGGGTGGAGACCCAGTACTTC.

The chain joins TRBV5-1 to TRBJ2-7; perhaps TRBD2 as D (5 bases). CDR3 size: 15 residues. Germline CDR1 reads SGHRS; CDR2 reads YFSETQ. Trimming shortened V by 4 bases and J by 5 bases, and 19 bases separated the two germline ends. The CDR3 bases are TGCGCCAGCAGCCCGCTTGGCGGAGAGAGGGACGAGCAGTACTTC. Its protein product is CASSPLGGERDEQYF.

The CDR3 bases are TGTGCCAGCAGCTTAGTAATCGGCAGCTCTGGAAACACCATATATTTT. Encoded protein: CASSLVIGSSGNTIYF. V gene TRBV7-2 combines with J gene TRBJ1-3; D gene uncertain. The germline CDR1 and CDR2 sequences are SGHTA and FQGNSA. The CDR3 has 16 residues. Trimming shortened V by 1 base and J by 0 bases, and 10 bases separated the two germline ends.

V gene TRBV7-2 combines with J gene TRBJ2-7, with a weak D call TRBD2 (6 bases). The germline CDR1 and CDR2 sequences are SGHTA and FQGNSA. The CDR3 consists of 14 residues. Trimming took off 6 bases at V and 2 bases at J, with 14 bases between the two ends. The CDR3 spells CASSKTWGAYEQYF. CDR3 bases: TGTGCCAGCAGTAAGACGTGGGGGGCCTACGAGCAGTACTTC.

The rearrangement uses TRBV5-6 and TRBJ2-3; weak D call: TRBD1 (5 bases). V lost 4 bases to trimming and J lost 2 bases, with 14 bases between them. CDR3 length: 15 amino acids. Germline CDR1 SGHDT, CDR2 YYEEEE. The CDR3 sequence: CASSTLTDFTDTQYF. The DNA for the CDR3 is TGTGCCAGCAGCACCTTGACAGATTTCACAGATACGCAGTATTTT. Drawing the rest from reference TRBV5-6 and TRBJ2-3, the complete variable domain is DAGVTQSPTHLIKTRGQQVTLRCSPKSGHDTVSWYQQALGQGPQFIFQYYEEEERQRGNFPDRFSGHQFPNYSSELNVNALLLGDSALYLCASSTLTDFTDTQYFGPGTRLTVL.

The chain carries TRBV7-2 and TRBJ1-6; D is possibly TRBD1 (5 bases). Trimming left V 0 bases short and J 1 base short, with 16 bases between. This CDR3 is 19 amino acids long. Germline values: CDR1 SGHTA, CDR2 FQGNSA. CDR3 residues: CASSLAVRGPLSYNSPLHF. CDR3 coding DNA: TGTGCCAGCAGCTTAGCGGTTAGGGGACCCCTTTCCTATAATTCACCCCTCCACTTT.

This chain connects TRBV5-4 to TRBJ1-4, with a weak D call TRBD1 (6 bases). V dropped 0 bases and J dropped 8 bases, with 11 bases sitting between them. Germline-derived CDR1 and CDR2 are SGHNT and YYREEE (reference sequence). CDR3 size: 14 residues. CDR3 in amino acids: CASSLGGQEEKLFF. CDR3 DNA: TGTGCCAGCAGCTTGGGGGGGCAGGAGGAAAAACTGTTTTTT.

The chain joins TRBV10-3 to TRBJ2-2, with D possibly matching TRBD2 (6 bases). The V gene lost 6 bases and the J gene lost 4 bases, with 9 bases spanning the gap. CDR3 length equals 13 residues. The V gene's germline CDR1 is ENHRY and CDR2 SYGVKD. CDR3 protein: CAISLGLTGELFF. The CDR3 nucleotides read TGTGCCATCAGCTTGGGACTCACCGGGGAGCTGTTTTTT.

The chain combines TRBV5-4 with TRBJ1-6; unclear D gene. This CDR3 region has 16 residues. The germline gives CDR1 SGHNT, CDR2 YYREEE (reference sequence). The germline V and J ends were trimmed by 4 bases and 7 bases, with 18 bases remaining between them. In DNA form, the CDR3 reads TGTGCCAGCAGCCGTGCATACGGGAAACAAAATTCACCCCTCCACTTT. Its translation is CASSRAYGKQNSPLHF.

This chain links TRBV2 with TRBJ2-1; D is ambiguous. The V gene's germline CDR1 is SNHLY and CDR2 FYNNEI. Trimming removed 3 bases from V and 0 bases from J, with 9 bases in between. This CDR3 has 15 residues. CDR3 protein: CASSENPGSYNEQFF. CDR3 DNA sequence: TGTGCCAGCAGTGAGAACCCGGGCTCCTACAATGAGCAGTTCTTC.

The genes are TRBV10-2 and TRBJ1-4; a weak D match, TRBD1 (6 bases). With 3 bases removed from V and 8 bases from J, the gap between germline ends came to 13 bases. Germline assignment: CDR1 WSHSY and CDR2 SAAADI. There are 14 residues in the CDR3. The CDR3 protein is CASSEESTGEKLFF. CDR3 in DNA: TGCGCCAGCAGTGAAGAGTCGACAGGCGAAAAACTGTTTTTT.

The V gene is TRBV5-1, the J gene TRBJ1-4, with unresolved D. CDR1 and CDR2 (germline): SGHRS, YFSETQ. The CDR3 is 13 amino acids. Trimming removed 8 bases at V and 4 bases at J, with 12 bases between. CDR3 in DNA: TGCGCCAGTACTGACGGCTTTAATGAAAAACTGTTTTTT. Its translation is CASTDGFNEKLFF.

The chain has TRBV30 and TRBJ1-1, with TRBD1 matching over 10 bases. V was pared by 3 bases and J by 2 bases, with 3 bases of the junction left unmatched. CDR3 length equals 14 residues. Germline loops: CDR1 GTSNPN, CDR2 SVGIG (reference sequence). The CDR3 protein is CAWSRDRGNTEAFF. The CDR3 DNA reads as TGTGCCTGGAGCCGGGACAGGGGAAACACTGAAGCTTTCTTT.

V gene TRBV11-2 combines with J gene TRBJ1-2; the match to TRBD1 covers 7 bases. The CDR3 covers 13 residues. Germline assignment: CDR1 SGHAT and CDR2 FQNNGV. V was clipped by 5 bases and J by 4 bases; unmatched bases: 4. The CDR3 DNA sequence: TGTGCCAGCAGCCGACAGGGCGGCTATGGCTACACCTTC. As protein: CASSRQGGYGYTF.

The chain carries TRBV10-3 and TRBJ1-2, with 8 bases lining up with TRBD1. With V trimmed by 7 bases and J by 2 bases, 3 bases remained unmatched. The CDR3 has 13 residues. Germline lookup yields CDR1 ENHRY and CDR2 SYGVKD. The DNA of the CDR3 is TGTGCCATCAAAAGGACAGGGAACTATGGCTACACCTTC. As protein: CAIKRTGNYGYTF.

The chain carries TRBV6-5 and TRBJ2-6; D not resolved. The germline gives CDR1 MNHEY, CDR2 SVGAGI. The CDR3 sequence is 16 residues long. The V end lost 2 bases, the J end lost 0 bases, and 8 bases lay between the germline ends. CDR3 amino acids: CASSYEAPSGANVLTF. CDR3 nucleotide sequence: TGTGCCAGCAGTTACGAGGCTCCCTCTGGGGCCAACGTCCTGACTTTC.

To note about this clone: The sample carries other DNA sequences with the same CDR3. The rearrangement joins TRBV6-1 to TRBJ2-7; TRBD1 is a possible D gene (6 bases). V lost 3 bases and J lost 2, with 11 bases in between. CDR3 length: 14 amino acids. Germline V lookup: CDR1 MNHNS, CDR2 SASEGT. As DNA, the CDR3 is TGTGCCAGCAGTGACAGGGGTGGAACCTACGAGCAGTACTTC. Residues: CASSDRGGTYEQYF.

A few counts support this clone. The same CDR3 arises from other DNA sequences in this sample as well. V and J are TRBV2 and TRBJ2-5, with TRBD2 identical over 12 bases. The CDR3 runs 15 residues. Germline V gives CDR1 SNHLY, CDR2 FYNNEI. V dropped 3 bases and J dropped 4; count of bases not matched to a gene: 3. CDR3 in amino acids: CASSDLAGGPETQYF. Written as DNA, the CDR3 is TGTGCCAGCAGTGATCTAGCGGGGGGGCCAGAGACCCAGTACTTC.

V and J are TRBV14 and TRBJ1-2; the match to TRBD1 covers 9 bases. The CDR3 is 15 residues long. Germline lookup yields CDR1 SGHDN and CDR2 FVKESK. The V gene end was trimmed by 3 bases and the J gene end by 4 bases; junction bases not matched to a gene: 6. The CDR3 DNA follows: TGTGCCAGCAGCCATTCCCCGACAGGGGGCTATGGCTACACCTTC. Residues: CASSHSPTGGYGYTF. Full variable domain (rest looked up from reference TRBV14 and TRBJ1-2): EAGVTQFPSHSVIEKGQTVTLRCDPISGHDNLYWYRRVMGKEIKFLLHFVKESKQDESGMPNNRFLAERTGGTYSTLKVQPAELEDSGVYFCASSHSPTGGYGYTFGSGTRLTVV.

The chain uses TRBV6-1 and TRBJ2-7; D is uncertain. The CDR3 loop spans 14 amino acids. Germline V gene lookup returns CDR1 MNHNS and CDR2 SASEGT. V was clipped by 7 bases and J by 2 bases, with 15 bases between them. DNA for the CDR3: TGTGCCAGCACAGTCTTCCACACCACCTACGAGCAGTACTTC. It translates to CASTVFHTTYEQYF.

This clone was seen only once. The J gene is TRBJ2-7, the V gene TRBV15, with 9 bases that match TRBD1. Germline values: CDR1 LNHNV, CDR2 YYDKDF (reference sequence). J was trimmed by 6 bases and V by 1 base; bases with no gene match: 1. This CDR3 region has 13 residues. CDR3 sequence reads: CATSRGQGGEQYF. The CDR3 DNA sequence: TGTGCCACCAGCAGAGGACAGGGGGGCGAGCAGTACTTC.

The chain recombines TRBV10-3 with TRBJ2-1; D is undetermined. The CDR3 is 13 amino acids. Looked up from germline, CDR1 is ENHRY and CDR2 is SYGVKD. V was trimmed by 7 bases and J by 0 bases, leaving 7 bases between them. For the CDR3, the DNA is TGTGCCATCACTGCCGACTCCTACAATGAGCAGTTCTTC. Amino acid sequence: CAITADSYNEQFF.

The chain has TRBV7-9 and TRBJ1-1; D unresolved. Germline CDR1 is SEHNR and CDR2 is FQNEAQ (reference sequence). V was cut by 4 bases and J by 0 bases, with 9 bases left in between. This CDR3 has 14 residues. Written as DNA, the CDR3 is TGTGCCAGCAGCTCAATGGGGTTGAACACTGAAGCTTTCTTT. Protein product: CASSSMGLNTEAFF.

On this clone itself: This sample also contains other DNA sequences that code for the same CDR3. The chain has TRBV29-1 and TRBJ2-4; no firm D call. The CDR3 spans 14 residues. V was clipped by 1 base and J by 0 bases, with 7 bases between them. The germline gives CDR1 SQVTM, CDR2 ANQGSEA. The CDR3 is CSVEARLAKNIQYF. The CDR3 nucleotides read TGCAGCGTTGAAGCTAGACTAGCCAAAAACATTCAGTACTTC.

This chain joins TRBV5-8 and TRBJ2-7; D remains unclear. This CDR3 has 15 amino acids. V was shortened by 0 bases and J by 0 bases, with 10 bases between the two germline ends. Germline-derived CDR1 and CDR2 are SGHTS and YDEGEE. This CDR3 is CASSLESQSSYEQYF. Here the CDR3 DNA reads TGTGCCAGCAGCTTGGAAAGTCAGAGCTCCTACGAGCAGTACTTC.